This T cell receptor beta chain was observed in a study of blood T cell repertoires in COVID-19. TCRdb's copy holds only in-frame clones and misses some; the assay was immunoSEQ multiplex PCR. The repertoire holds about 120,000 clones, with about 79% as singletons. The TCR comes from a man between 65 and 85 years old with acute or convalescent COVID-19. Input material: peripheral blood.

The CDR3 loop reads CASSESNDRVDTGELFF. In nucleotides, the CDR3 is TGTGCCAGCAGTGAATCCAACGACAGGGTGGACACCGGGGAGCTGTTTTTT. This chain joins TRBV2 and TRBJ2-2; 7 nucleotides align to TRBD1. Germline CDR1 is SNHLY and CDR2 is FYNNEI. The CDR3 is 17 residues long. V lost 2 bases and J lost 3; bases outside the gene matches: 9.